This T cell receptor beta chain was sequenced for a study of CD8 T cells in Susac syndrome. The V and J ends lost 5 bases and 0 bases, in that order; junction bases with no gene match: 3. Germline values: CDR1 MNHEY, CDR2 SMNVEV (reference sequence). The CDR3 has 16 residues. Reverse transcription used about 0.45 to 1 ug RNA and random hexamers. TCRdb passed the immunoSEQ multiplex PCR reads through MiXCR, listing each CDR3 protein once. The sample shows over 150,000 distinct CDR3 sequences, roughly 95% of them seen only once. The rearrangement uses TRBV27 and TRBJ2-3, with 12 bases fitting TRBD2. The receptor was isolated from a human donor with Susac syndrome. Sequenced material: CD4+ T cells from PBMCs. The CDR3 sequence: CASSTGTSGSTDTQYF. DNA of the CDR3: TGTGCCAGCAGTACAGGGACTAGCGGGAGCACAGATACGCAGTATTTT.